Included here is one T cell receptor beta chain sequence, with context. This clone occurred a few times. Its specific antigen is unknown. Per-nucleotide qualities are absent, and no much larger clonotype sits a single base away. This entry comes from a study of cytomegalovirus exposure and HLA in healthy donors (dated by TCRdb to the late 2010s). About the study as a whole: An earlier analysis of approximately 640 of the donors reported about 250 Gb of sequence data and about 100 million unique TCR beta sequences from 150 million to 200 million T cells. About 280 gigabases of sequencing data and around 88 million unique TCR sequences made up an early release that covered 500 to 700 HLA-typed donors. The genetic ancestry cluster associated with self-reported Caucasian donors included 81% of the approximately 430 genotyped donors. The study aimed to test whether signatures of past pathogen exposure could be identified by cataloging public T cell receptors. The study profiled the T cell repertoires of more than 500 subjects by immunosequencing and related them to cytomegalovirus serostatus. In addition to the first cohort of around 670 subjects, a separate validation cohort of 130 or so different subjects was used. The study combined high-throughput TCR immunosequencing, statistical association of individual TCRs with disease status, and machine learning to predict cytomegalovirus infection status. To study patterns of TCR occurrence, a later analysis re-analyzed previously published TCR beta repertoires from 600 to 750 donors and added high-resolution HLA genotyping. Rather than drawing on any new phenotypic data, the later analysis identified candidate immune exposures from TCR beta sequences and the way those sequences occurred across donors. In an earlier analysis of a few hundred of the donors, high-throughput TCR beta sequencing was used to judge whether each TCR beta V gene segment behaved as functional or pseudogenic. Donor age, sex, ethnicity and CMV serostatus were collected together with the repertoire data. In a later genetic analysis, genome-wide SNP genotypes for 398 of the 666 donors were used, and that subset was treated as a discovery cohort. All discovery cohort repertoires had been generated on a single sequencing platform. HLA typing included class I and class II loci at four-digit resolution. Typing coverage differed by locus: A, B, C, DRB1 and DQB1 were typed in roughly 629-630 donors, DQA1 in about 500, DPA1 in approximately 610, and DPB1 in 400 to 480. Because of strong linkage in the cohort, five DR-DQ haplotypes were treated as single units for association and clustering. Among several hundred genotyped donors of the cohort, an average of about 240,000 unique TCR beta nucleotide sequences was sequenced per donor, of which about 19% were non-productive. Findings and caveats that apply to the study as a whole: A total of about 180 TCR beta chains were listed by the study as associated with cytomegalovirus. Immune exposure information for the cohort was limited to CMV serostatus. In a later analysis, TCR association rates were found to vary across HLA loci, with the most associated TCRs seen for DRB1 alleles and the fewest for HLA-C alleles. In a later analysis, HLA-associated TCR beta chains were found to be more clonally expanded and to have lower generation probabilities than equally common non-associated chains. The authors suggested that the approach could potentially be generalized to other disease states and immunological phenotypes. When HLA alleles, especially DR and DQ, strongly co-occurred, attributing TCR associations to individual alleles was difficult. Across donors, most TCR sequences were observed very rarely, whereas some public TCRs were present in many individuals. A group of highly shared sequence variants was considered likely to be a technical artifact of the sequencing pipeline. Specific HLA alleles were associated with 18,000 or so TCR beta sequences at a false discovery rate of 0.05 in a later analysis. The classifier was reported to diagnose cytomegalovirus status with high specificity and sensitivity in both the original cohort and the validation cohort. A further reported finding was that TCR beta sequences accurately predicted the HLA-A and HLA-B alleles for most subjects in the first cohort. Correlated functional status among segregating V segments might be attributable to linkage disequilibrium, but an unknown experimental factor could not be ruled out. The 87-base-pair reads could not distinguish some IMGT-functional V segments, including TRBV6-2 and TRBV6-3, so those segments were excluded. In a later analysis, most CMV-associated TCR beta chains were found to appear HLA-restricted, with HLA associations seemingly driven largely by CMV exposure. An earlier analysis of several hundred of the donors showed that most TCR beta V segments appeared in productive rearrangements either about 87% or about 30% of the time, which broadly matched IMGT annotations. According to a later genetic analysis, donors in an Asian-associated ancestry cluster had fewer N-insertions in productive TCRs than the approximately 690-donor mean. Because some donors lacked HLA typing at each locus, the association tests relied only on the typed subset. Presence/absence analyses assumed roughly uniform sequencing depth across donors, an assumption that may not hold. An association between a missense DCLRE1C variant and V-gene and J-gene trimming of TCR beta chains was found in a later genetic analysis and replicated in an independent cohort. The earlier analysis of about 600 of the donors excluded some 15 rarely observed V segments, including chromosome 9 orphons, because counts were too low. A later analysis reported that several top co-occurrence clusters appeared linked to parvovirus B19, influenza, CMV and Epstein-Barr virus. A few of the identified cytomegalovirus-associated TCR beta chains were confirmed in vitro to be specific for cytomegalovirus antigens. In this cohort, only TCR beta chains were sequenced, and detectable features were limited by the absence of alpha or paired-chain data.

The cohort was made up of several hundred healthy bone marrow donors. All cohort members were sampled while nominally healthy, although unrecorded immune exposures were likely present. The donor was CMV seronegative and was included in the group of several hundred seronegative cohort members. A peripheral blood sample was collected from each donor, and TCR beta sequencing was performed on peripheral blood mononuclear cells. Genomic DNA extraction from the blood cell samples was performed with the Qiagen DNeasy Blood Extraction Kit. Library construction relied on the immunoSEQ multiplex PCR assay. The multiplex PCR relied on a mix of 60 forward primers for TCR Vbeta segments and 13 reverse primers for TCR Jbeta segments. The CDR3 region of rearranged TCR beta genes was amplified from genomic DNA with a multiplex PCR assay. On the Illumina HiSeq System, the amplified TCR beta libraries were sequenced as 87-base-pair reads. From the authors' description of their analysis: A later analysis counted about 80 million unique TCR beta chains across the 650 to 800 repertoires, and roughly 9.9 million of these chains were shared by at least two donors. Raw reads were error-corrected and collapsed into unique sequences by a nearest-neighbor algorithm in which closely related sequences were merged to remove PCR and sequencing errors. CDR3 sequences were aligned to IMGT reference sequences to assign V, D and J gene segments. For a sequence to be retained, at least a six-nucleotide match to both a V gene segment and a J gene segment was required. Rearrangements were called productive when the CDR3 lacked stop codons and stayed in frame with V and J; all others were non-productive. CDR3 was defined according to IMGT convention as the region running from the second conserved V-encoded cysteine to the conserved J-encoded phenylalanine. Sequences without an unambiguous match to a single V gene segment were excluded from the earlier analysis of a few hundred of the donors. An earlier analysis of several hundred of the donors called V segments functional above 56.7% productive rearrangements and segregating when the between-donor standard deviation exceeded 5%. A statistical classification framework was developed to diagnose cytomegalovirus status using the catalog of TCR beta chain sequences. A later analysis assigned V and J genes by comparing TCR nucleotide sequences with IMGT/GENE-DB human TR gene sequences. The TCRdist pipeline was used in a later analysis to assign CDR3 sequences and most-parsimonious VDJ recombination scenarios. In a later analysis, each TCR beta chain was defined by its CDR3 amino acid sequence together with its V-gene family, and reads without a unique V-gene family were excluded. In a later analysis, around 650 highly shared, low-generation-probability nucleotide sequences were removed to address suspected cross-contamination and a sequencing artifact. A later analysis calculated a clonal expansion index for each public chain from normalized within-repertoire ranks of inferred template counts. A later analysis computed generation probabilities with a VDJ recombination model fitted to out-of-frame rearrangements, and checked the results against IGoR. Hypergeometric tests were used in a later analysis to score TCR-TCR, TCR-HLA and TCR-CMV co-occurrence, with a repertoire-size bias correction applied to the TCR pairs. In a later analysis, false discovery rates were estimated by permuting HLA or CMV assignments 20 times. A later analysis grouped co-occurring TCRs with DBSCAN, adding TCRdist sequence similarity when clustering within HLA-allele-positive subsets. Repertoires with fewer than 30,000 or more than 120,000 public chains, plus five repertoires with anomalous nucleotide sharing, were excluded from co-occurrence clustering. In TCRdb, the immuneACCESS table is reduced to in-frame sequences with V and J assigned. These tables do not hold every clone; where another copy was compared, an unresolved V gene accounts for under half, and the others remain unexplained. For V, J and clone size, that table is used; D and trimming come from the DNA. Within this sample are around 140,000 clones, with over 65% of them counted one time only. The ten top clones hold 1.5% of the sample.

Looking up the germline V gene yields CDR1 MGHRA and CDR2 YSYEKL. V gives up 1 base and J gives up 4 bases, and the segment between their germline ends measures 17 bases. The CDR3 covers 17 residues, taking in both the cysteine and the phenylalanine. The DNA shown is the 51-base CDR3, in frame from base 1. The sequence joins TRBV4-1 to TRBJ2-1; the D gene is perhaps TRBD1, from 6 matching bases. The source is a man between 35 and 55 years old in good health and CMV-seronegative. The sample consisted of PBMCs. The CDR3 reads CASSQVLRGIYYNEQFF. Here is the DNA: TGCGCCAGCAGCCAAGTACTCAGGGGAATTTATTACAATGAGCAGTTCTTC.